Below are 29 T cell receptor beta chains sequenced from a single sample in a study of T cells in Graves' hyperthyroidism and ophthalmopathy (dated by TCRdb to about 2019). The library was produced with multiplex PCR. These reads were obtained on an Illumina HiSeq 2000. Amplification of TCR beta CDR3 regions was carried out from RNA transcripts. The TCR CDR3 was subjected to a first round of RT-PCR using the HTBI primer set and the Qiagen OneStep RT-PCR kit. The raw public data were reprocessed by TCRdb itself: fastp quality trimming at Q25, MiXCR clonotype calling, in-frame beta chains only. Identical CDR3 proteins give one entry, which carries the most common genes and DNA. In all, the sample holds approximately 500,000 distinct CDR3 sequences, and around 42% of those were seen once. The top ten clonotypes cover about 8% of the sample. The sample consisted of peripheral blood or thyroid tissue (not recorded which). The receptors stem from a woman aged 18-30 years with Graves' hyperthyroidism.

On this clonotype itself: The missing conserved phenylalanine or tryptophan at the end of this CDR3 makes a read error likely. The chain carries TRBV15 and TRBJ1-2, with D uncertain. The CDR3 totals 14 residues. The germline V gene has CDR1 LNHNV and CDR2 YYDKDF (reference sequence). Trimming shortened V by 5 bases and J by 3 bases, and 13 bases separated the two germline ends. The CDR3 region is CATSLNGWDYGYTL. The DNA for the CDR3 is TGTGCCACCAGCTTAAACGGGTGGGACTATGGCTACACCCTC.

This chain connects TRBV24-1 to TRBJ2-3; the match to TRBD2 covers 14 bases. Trimming at V came to 4 bases and at J to 2 bases, leaving 13 bases not matched to a gene. CDR1 is KGHDR and CDR2 is SFDVKD in the germline V gene. The CDR3 is 20 residues long. The DNA for the CDR3 is TGTGCCACCAGTGACTGGCGGGGACTAGCGGGAGCGGGTGTCACAGATACGCAGTATTTT. It codes for CATSDWRGLAGAGVTDTQYF.

This clonotype was seen a few times. The chain links TRBV29-1 to TRBJ2-7, with D tentatively TRBD2 (5 bases). The better agreement between TRBJ2-1 and the DNA end casts doubt on the J call. The germline V gene encodes CDR1 SQVTM and CDR2 ANQGSEA. The CDR3 loop spans 13 amino acids. The CDR3: CSAAGGSLNEQFF. DNA for the CDR3: TGCAGCGCCGCTGGCGGGTCCCTAAATGAGCAGTTCTTC.

The chain has TRBV2 and TRBJ1-1, with TRBD1 matching 7 bases. The germline CDR1 and CDR2 sequences are SNHLY and FYNNEI. J gave up 0 bases and V 5 bases, and 12 bases lay outside the gene matches. The CDR3 has 17 amino acids. In DNA, the CDR3 is TGTGCCAGCAGTTACTGGCCGGGACAGAATTTGAACACTGAAGCTTTCTTT. This encodes CASSYWPGQNLNTEAFF. The whole variable domain, remainder taken from reference TRBV2 and TRBJ1-1, is EPEVTQTPSHQVTQMGQEVILRCVPISNHLYFYWYRQILGQKVEFLVSFYNNEISEKSEIFDDQFSVERPDGSNFTLKIRSTKLEDSAMYFCASSYWPGQNLNTEAFFGQGTRLTVV.

V usage is TRBV19 and J usage is TRBJ1-2; 8 bases are a match to TRBD1. V was pared by 7 bases and J by 3 bases, with 4 bases of the junction left unmatched. Germline V lookup: CDR1 LNHDA, CDR2 SQIVND (reference sequence). The CDR3 contains 13 residues. As DNA, the CDR3 is TGTGCCAGTACCAAGACAGGGGACTATGGCTACACCTTC. Encoded protein: CASTKTGDYGYTF.

The rearrangement uses TRBV13 and TRBJ2-1, with 7 nucleotides matching TRBD2. The CDR3 length is 12 residues. Losses at the gene ends were 9 bases for V and 12 bases for J; bases not matched to a gene: 11. Germline CDR1 and CDR2: PRHDT and FYEKMQ (reference sequence). The CDR3 sequence is CASVVGGYRQFF. The CDR3 DNA reads as TGTGCCAGTGTGGTGGGAGGGTACCGGCAGTTCTTC.

This clonotype was found many times. CDR3: CASSRAGSNEKLFF. As DNA, the CDR3 is TGTGCCAGCAGCCGAGCGGGCTCTAATGAAAAACTGTTTTTT. The chain combines TRBV6-6 with TRBJ1-4; D is uncertain. Germline V gene sequence: CDR1 MNHNY, CDR2 SVGAGI (reference sequence). The CDR3 is 14 amino acids. Trimming took 6 bases from V and 3 from J, leaving 11 bases between them.

Ten or more counts support this clonotype. This chain joins TRBV5-1 and TRBJ1-6, with D perhaps TRBD1 (6 bases). The CDR3 sequence is 15 residues long. Trimming took off 4 bases at V and 8 bases at J, with 16 bases between the two ends. From germline, CDR1 is SGHRS and CDR2 YFSETQ. As DNA, the CDR3 is TGCGCCAGCAGCCCCGAGCAGGGGACGGATTCACCCCTCCACTTT. This gives the protein CASSPEQGTDSPLHF.

This clonotype has a handful of counts. V is TRBV6-2 or TRBV6-3 and J is TRBJ2-5; no reliable D call. Germline loops: CDR1 MNHEY, CDR2 SVGEGT. V was pared by 7 bases and J by 5 bases, with 8 bases between. The CDR3 spans 11 residues. The CDR3 sequence: CASKRAETQYF. The DNA for the CDR3 is TGTGCCAGCAAACGGGCGGAGACCCAGTACTTC.

This clonotype came up a few times. The chain has TRBV5-6 and TRBJ2-7, with 8 bases that match TRBD1. V trimming: 5 bases; J trimming: 2 bases; junction bases outside the gene matches: 6. Germline assignment: CDR1 SGHDT and CDR2 YYEEEE. There are 14 residues in the CDR3. For the CDR3, the DNA is TGTGCCAGCAGTTTTCAGGGGGCTGCCTACGAGCAGTACTTC. Translated: CASSFQGAAYEQYF.

This clonotype appeared many times. The V and J genes are TRBV2 and TRBJ2-5; TRBD1 agrees at 7 bases. Germline trimming cut 7 bases from V and 5 bases from J; bases unmatched to any gene: 10. The CDR3 length is 14 residues. CDR1 is SNHLY, CDR2 FYNNEI, per germline. The DNA for the CDR3 is TGTGCCAGCACCCAAAACAGGGGATTTGAGACCCAGTACTTC. Protein product: CASTQNRGFETQYF. The whole variable domain, remainder taken from reference TRBV2 and TRBJ2-5, is EPEVTQTPSHQVTQMGQEVILRCVPISNHLYFYWYRQILGQKVEFLVSFYNNEISEKSEIFDDQFSVERPDGSNFTLKIRSTKLEDSAMYFCASTQNRGFETQYFGPGTRLLVL.

The chain has TRBV20-1 and TRBJ1-1; 9 bases are a match to TRBD1. The CDR3 length is 14 residues. In germline, CDR1 is DFQATT, CDR2 SNEGSKA (reference sequence). J gave up 6 bases and V 1 base, and 6 bases lay outside the gene matches. CDR3 DNA: TGCAGTGCTAGAGCGGGACAGGGTACCGCTGAAGCTTTCTTT. Residues: CSARAGQGTAEAFF.

This clonotype came up many times. The genes are TRBV5-1 and TRBJ2-6, with D tentatively TRBD1 or TRBD2 (6 bases each). V lost 0 bases and J 4 bases, leaving 11 bases between the germline ends. The CDR3 extends over 16 amino acids. Germline CDR1 is SGHRS and CDR2 is YFSETQ. CDR3 DNA sequence: TGCGCCAGCAGCTTGGAGTGGGGGGCCGGGGCCAACGTCCTGACTTTC. Encoded protein: CASSLEWGAGANVLTF.

This clonotype has just one count. V gene TRBV29-1 combines with J gene TRBJ1-1; no definite D call. Germline V lookup: CDR1 SQVTM, CDR2 ANQGSEA. The CDR3 has 12 residues. V was clipped by 8 bases and J by 0 bases, with 10 bases between them. The CDR3, as DNA: TGCAGCTTGGAACACATGAACACTGAAGCTTTCTTT. Translation gives CSLEHMNTEAFF.

This clonotype was detected only a few times. The chain couples TRBV7-2 to TRBJ2-1, with 13 bases that match TRBD2. The junction had 7 bases not matched to a gene; V was cut back by 3 bases and J by 8 bases. CDR3 length: 16 residues. Per the germline V gene, CDR1 is SGHTA and CDR2 is FQGNSA. Written as DNA, the CDR3 is TGTGCCAGCAGCTTCCTACTAGCGGGAGGGGGGGATGAGCAGTTCTTC. It codes for CASSFLLAGGGDEQFF.

The chain combines TRBV7-8 with TRBJ1-2; the match to TRBD1 covers 12 bases. J gave up 1 base and V 6 bases, and 6 bases lay outside the gene matches. The germline V gene encodes CDR1 SGHVS and CDR2 FQNEAQ. This CDR3 is 16 amino acids long. The CDR3 DNA reads TGTGCCAGCAGACTTGGGACAGGGGGCGGTAACTATGGCTACACCTTC. Encoded protein: CASRLGTGGGNYGYTF.

The CDR3 nucleotides read TGTGCCAGTAGTAAAACTCGCCGATTAGAGACCCAGTACTTC. Translated: CASSKTRRLETQYF. The rearrangement links TRBV19 to TRBJ2-5, with D unclear. Trimming removed 4 bases at V and 4 bases at J, with 13 bases between. In germline, CDR1 is LNHDA, CDR2 SQIVND (reference sequence). CDR3 length: 14 residues.

This clonotype was seen ten or more times. The chain joins TRBV6-2 or TRBV6-3 to TRBJ1-5, with D unresolved. The CDR3 contains 15 residues. With 6 bases removed from V and 0 bases from J, the gap between germline ends came to 12 bases. Germline V CDR1 and CDR2: MNHEY, SVGEGT. The CDR3 loop reads CASSYLGNSNQPQHF. The CDR3 nucleotides are TGTGCCAGCAGCTACCTTGGAAATAGCAATCAGCCCCAGCATTTT.

This clonotype was counted many times. The chain links TRBV20-1 to TRBJ1-5, with a possible D match to TRBD1 (6 bases). The CDR3 runs to 16 residues. V was cut by 5 bases and J by 0 bases, with 17 bases left in between. The germline gives CDR1 DFQATT, CDR2 SNEGSKA (reference sequence). DNA for the CDR3: TGCAGTGCTCCTGACCCGGACAGATATAGCAATCAGCCCCAGCATTTT. Translation: CSAPDPDRYSNQPQHF.

Many counts were recorded for this clonotype. This chain connects TRBV7-9 to TRBJ1-2; possible D gene TRBD1, 5 bases. From germline, CDR1 is SEHNR and CDR2 FQNEAQ (reference sequence). CDR3 length: 15 amino acids. V was cut by 5 bases and J by 2 bases, with 15 bases left in between. CDR3 loop: CASSQGEVRNYGYTF. The CDR3 DNA follows: TGTGCCAGCAGCCAAGGGGAGGTACGCAACTATGGCTACACCTTC.

This clonotype was observed a handful of times. The CDR3 sequence is CATSRDWTGMDEKLFF. As DNA, the CDR3 is TGTGCCACCAGCAGAGATTGGACAGGCATGGATGAAAAACTGTTTTTT. The chain couples TRBV15 to TRBJ1-4, with 7 bases identical to TRBD1. CDR1 is LNHNV and CDR2 is YYDKDF in the germline V gene (reference sequence). V gave up 0 bases and J gave up 6 bases; unmatched junction bases: 7. CDR3 length equals 16 residues. The whole variable domain, remainder taken from reference TRBV15 and TRBJ1-4, is DAMVIQNPRYQVTQFGKPVTLSCSQTLNHNVMYWYQQKSSQAPKLLFHYYDKDFNNEADTPDNFQSRRPNTSFCFLDIRSPGLGDTAMYLCATSRDWTGMDEKLFFGSGTQLSVL.

This clonotype was recorded at least ten times. The chain combines TRBV2 with TRBJ2-3; D is undetermined. This CDR3 contains 14 residues. Per the germline V gene, CDR1 is SNHLY and CDR2 is FYNNEI. V was shortened by 6 bases and J by 4 bases, with 14 bases between the two germline ends. The CDR3: CASRALSSADTQYF. CDR3 nucleotides: TGTGCCAGCAGGGCCTTGAGTTCCGCAGATACGCAGTATTTT. The full variable domain, in which reference TRBV2 and TRBJ2-3 provide the parts outside the CDR3, is EPEVTQTPSHQVTQMGQEVILRCVPISNHLYFYWYRQILGQKVEFLVSFYNNEISEKSEIFDDQFSVERPDGSNFTLKIRSTKLEDSAMYFCASRALSSADTQYFGPGTRLTVL.

This chain links TRBV29-1 with TRBJ1-2, with D tentatively TRBD1 (5 bases). Germline loops: CDR1 SQVTM, CDR2 ANQGSEA. With 6 bases removed from V and 4 bases from J, the gap between germline ends came to 12 bases. There are 12 residues in the CDR3. CDR3 coding DNA: TGCAGCGTACGCGACACAGGCTATGGCTACACCTTC. Amino acids: CSVRDTGYGYTF. Looking up the rest from reference TRBV29-1 and TRBJ1-2 gives the full variable domain: SAVISQKPSRDICQRGTSLTIQCQVDSQVTMMFWYRQQPGQSLTLIATANQGSEATYESGFVIDKFPISRPNLTFSTLTVSNMSPEDSSIYLCSVRDTGYGYTFGSGTRLTVV.

In its sample, this clonotype was seen many times. The chain couples TRBV20-1 to TRBJ1-1; perhaps TRBD1 as D (6 bases). The CDR3 totals 14 residues. CDR1 and CDR2 (germline): DFQATT, SNEGSKA (reference sequence). Trimming removed 6 bases from V and 0 bases from J, with 14 bases in between. The CDR3 loop reads CSAHWGHLNTEAFF. The CDR3 DNA sequence: TGCAGTGCACATTGGGGACACCTGAACACTGAAGCTTTCTTT.

J is TRBJ2-7 and V is TRBV7-9, with a tentative D call TRBD2 (6 bases). CDR3 size: 16 residues. V was clipped by 6 bases and J by 1 base, with 19 bases between them. Germline CDR1 and CDR2: SEHNR and FQNEAQ (reference sequence). The CDR3 spells CASSATGWGESYEQYF. The CDR3 DNA follows: TGTGCCAGCAGTGCTACCGGGTGGGGGGAGTCCTACGAGCAGTACTTC.

Regarding this clonotype: Since the CDR3 does not end with the conserved phenylalanine or tryptophan, this likely comes from a read error. CDR3: CASSFGQGINGYTL. The CDR3 bases are TGTGCCAGCAGTTTCGGACAGGGTATCAATGGCTACACCCTC. The rearrangement links TRBV12-3 or TRBV12-4 to TRBJ1-2, with 8 bases aligning to TRBD1. Trimming cost V 3 bases and J 6 bases; bases outside gene matches: 6. The CDR3 contains 14 residues.

To note about this clonotype: Since the CDR3 does not end with the conserved phenylalanine or tryptophan, this likely comes from a read error. J is TRBJ2-5 and V is TRBV7-2; 8 bases are a match to TRBD2. The end of the DNA fits TRBJ2-1 better, so the J call may be wrong. The CDR3 runs to 13 residues. Germline CDR1 SGHTA, CDR2 FQGNSA. CDR3 nucleotide sequence: TGTGCCAGCAGCCAGGCGCGGGAGGATGAGCAGTTCTCC. Its translation is CASSQAREDEQFS.

This clonotype was picked up many times. This sequence joins TRBV24-1 and TRBJ1-5, with D possibly TRBD1 on 5 matching bases. This CDR3 contains 14 residues. Germline CDR1 KGHDR, CDR2 SFDVKD. V was pared by 7 bases and J by 3 bases, with 12 bases between. CDR3 amino acids: CATSGGTLNQPQHF. CDR3 nucleotide sequence: TGTGCCACCAGCGGGGGGACGCTCAATCAGCCCCAGCATTTT.

This clonotype was seen ten or more times. This chain uses TRBV7-8 with TRBJ1-1, with D possibly TRBD1 on 6 matching bases. V shed 4 bases and J shed 7 bases, with 19 bases lying between them. Per the germline V gene, CDR1 is SGHVS and CDR2 is FQNEAQ. This CDR3 region has 15 residues. The CDR3 DNA reads TGTGCCAGCAGCTCGTCGCAACCCAGGGGTGGTGAAGCTTTCTTT. The encoded protein is CASSSSQPRGGEAFF.